Sequencing of this T cell receptor (beta chain) was carried out in a study of OX40 agonist ivuxolimab in advanced cancers. For the study at large: The patients got ivuxolimab, which is an agonistic anti-OX40 (CD134) antibody.

Measured with immunoSEQ multiplex PCR; TCRdb has only the in-frame clones, and not every one. The sample consists of just under 60,000 clones, about nine tenths of them appearing once. V lost 4 bases, J lost 6 bases, and 12 bases lay in between. The CDR3 length is 12 residues. The germline V gene has CDR1 SQVTM and CDR2 ANQGSEA. The chain links TRBV29-1 to TRBJ1-1; D is undetermined. This TCR derives from an adult with an advanced solid tumor such as melanoma, head and neck, liver or kidney cancer. The specimen was CD4+ or CD8+ T cells sorted from blood, collected in a trial of the OX40 agonist ivuxolimab. CDR3 sequence reads: CSVAGEGAEAFF. CDR3 nucleotide sequence: TGCAGCGTTGCCGGGGAGGGCGCTGAAGCTTTCTTT. The entire variable domain, with the rest obtained from reference TRBV29-1 and TRBJ1-1, is as follows: SAVISQKPSRDICQRGTSLTIQCQVDSQVTMMFWYRQQPGQSLTLIATANQGSEATYESGFVIDKFPISRPNLTFSTLTVSNMSPEDSSIYLCSVAGEGAEAFFGQGTRLTVV.